This record covers a single TCR beta chain. This record comes from a study of shared clonotypes between healthy human individuals. Study information: The donor group consisted of a couple of women and three men, aged 18 to 49.

CD4+ cells underwent separation, giving CD45RA+ naive and CD45RA-negative memory subsets. In replicate PCRs of sorted subsets, approximately 210 ng DNA, about 30,000 T cell genomes, was used. Libraries were prepared by immunoSEQ multiplex PCR; TCRdb keeps only in-frame clonotypes and omits some of them. The table records millions of clones, around nine tenths of them present only once. This CDR3 is built from 13 residues. The V gene's germline CDR1 is MNHNS and CDR2 SASEGT. V was clipped by 6 bases and J by 0 bases, with 6 bases between them. This clonotype was sampled from a man aged 18 to 29 in good health. The chain is built from TRBV6-1 and TRBJ1-3; D gene uncertain. The sample consisted of naive CD4+ T cells sorted from blood. The subset is: CD45RA+ positively selected. The CDR3: CASRAASGNTIYF. CDR3 in DNA: TGTGCCAGCAGGGCAGCCTCTGGAAACACCATATATTTT.